What follows are 9 T cell receptor beta chains derived from one specimen sequenced in a study of cytomegalovirus exposure and HLA in healthy donors. TCRdb's copy holds only in-frame clones and misses some; the assay was immunoSEQ multiplex PCR. Here the sample spans over 150,000 clones, 86% being singletons. The source material was PBMCs. These receptor sequences come from a human donor in good health.

This sequence joins TRBV10-3 and TRBJ2-7; maybe TRBD2 (6 bases). V dropped 2 bases and J dropped 0 bases, with 11 bases sitting between them. Germline CDR1 reads ENHRY; CDR2 reads SYGVKD. The CDR3 runs to 15 residues. CDR3 sequence reads: CAISETGTPSYEQYF. DNA for the CDR3: TGTGCCATCAGTGAGACCGGGACTCCCTCCTACGAGCAGTACTTC.

The genes are TRBV28 and TRBJ2-7; D not certain. The CDR3 covers 15 residues. From germline, CDR1 is MDHEN and CDR2 SYDVKM. V lost 5 bases, J lost 5 bases, and 19 bases lay in between. This chain's CDR3 is CASSLTSISRNEQYF. As DNA, the CDR3 is TGTGCCAGCAGTCTAACCTCTATCTCTAGAAACGAGCAGTACTTC.

Here the CDR3 reads CASSEDGGSYNEQFF. CDR3 coding DNA: TGTGCCAGCAGTGAAGACGGGGGCTCCTACAATGAGCAGTTCTTC. The rearrangement links TRBV6-1 to TRBJ2-1, with TRBD2 as a possible D gene (6 bases). CDR3 size: 15 residues. Germline V gene lookup returns CDR1 MNHNS and CDR2 SASEGT. V lost 1 base and J lost 0, with 7 bases in between.

This sequence joins TRBV27 and TRBJ2-7, with D possibly TRBD1 on 6 matching bases. CDR1 is MNHEY, CDR2 SMNVEV, per germline (reference sequence). The CDR3 length is 12 residues. Trimming pared 2 bases from V and 6 bases from J, leaving 8 bases between. CDR3 sequence reads: CASSLGDTEQYF. The CDR3 nucleotides read TGTGCCAGCAGTTTAGGGGACACCGAGCAGTACTTC.

The rearrangement links TRBV4-1 to TRBJ1-1; 9 bases agree with TRBD1. J lost 5 bases, V lost 2 bases, and 6 bases had no gene match. The length of the CDR3 is 15 residues. Germline lookup yields CDR1 MGHRA and CDR2 YSYEKL. CDR3 nucleotide sequence: TGCGCCAGCAGCCAACGGGGACAGGGTGGGACTGAAGCTTTCTTT. It encodes CASSQRGQGGTEAFF.

This clone was observed a handful of times. This chain links TRBV6-6 with TRBJ2-7; 7 positions agree with TRBD1. This CDR3 has 11 amino acids. V lost 5 bases, J lost 13 bases, and 8 bases stayed unmatched. CDR1 and CDR2 from the germline V gene are MNHNY and SVGAGI (reference sequence). The CDR3 region is CASSGQTGSYF. In DNA, the CDR3 is TGTGCCAGCAGTGGGCAGACAGGGAGTTACTTC.

The genes are TRBV27 and TRBJ2-5, with 9 positions matching TRBD2. Germline assignment: CDR1 MNHEY and CDR2 SMNVEV (reference sequence). CDR3 size: 16 residues. The J segment lost 2 bases and the V segment lost 6 bases, leaving 10 bases of the junction unmatched. CDR3 sequence: CASSWLAGSPQETQYF. As DNA, the CDR3 is TGTGCCAGCAGCTGGCTAGCGGGGTCGCCTCAAGAGACCCAGTACTTC.

The genes are TRBV11-2 and TRBJ2-7; maybe TRBD2 (5 bases). The CDR3 consists of 15 residues. The V end lost 3 bases, the J end lost 3 bases, and 15 bases lay between the germline ends. Germline lookup yields CDR1 SGHAT and CDR2 FQNNGV. The chain's CDR3 is CASSFPGKAGYEQYF. The CDR3 bases are TGTGCCAGCAGCTTCCCCGGGAAGGCGGGCTACGAGCAGTACTTC.

The chain's CDR3 is CASSPARVSDYGYTF. The CDR3 DNA follows: TGCGCCAGCAGCCCTGCCCGGGTATCCGACTATGGCTACACCTTC. V is TRBV5-1 and J is TRBJ1-2; D unresolved. The CDR3 runs 15 residues. V lost 4 bases to trimming and J lost 3 bases, with 16 bases between them. Germline V CDR1 and CDR2: SGHRS, YFSETQ.